These T cell receptor beta chains were read from a single sample in a study of blood T cells in healthy people across ages. TCRdb itself ran the 5' RACE reads through MiXCR, one entry per CDR3 protein. The sample carries roughly 1.5 million distinct CDR3 sequences, approximately 39% recorded once. The sample consisted of blood. These receptors were taken from a woman under 30 in good health. Both conserved end residues are part of each CDR3. Each record gives: D gene, V gene, clone size, J gene, CDR3 protein, CDR3 DNA. A D gene is named only where the DNA matches it firmly. Clone size, where shown, is once, few, many, or a class for clones that have expanded.

-	TRBV7-9	-	TRBJ2-7	CASSTGWDEQYF	TGTGCCAGCAGCACAGGGTGGGACGAGCAGTACTTC
TRBD2	TRBV12-3/TRBV12-4	-	TRBJ2-1	CASSPGLAGVKSYEQFF	TGTGCCAGCAGCCCAGGACTAGCGGGGGTGAAATCCTACGAGCAGTTCTTC
-	TRBV12-3/TRBV12-4	many	TRBJ2-1	CASSSSGLPYNEQFF	TGTGCCAGCAGTTCATCGGGACTCCCATACAATGAGCAGTTCTTC
TRBD1	TRBV2	-	TRBJ2-5	CAGSENGQGAETQYF	TGTGCCGGCAGTGAAAACGGTCAGGGGGCAGAGACCCAGTACTTC
-	TRBV9	-	TRBJ2-7	CASSVIAGSNEQYF	TGTGCCAGCAGCGTGATAGCAGGGAGCAACGAGCAGTACTTC
TRBD2	TRBV20-1	-	TRBJ2-7	CSARDRAGGGYEQYF	TGCAGTGCTAGAGACAGAGCGGGAGGAGGTTACGAGCAGTACTTC
-	TRBV29-1	-	TRBJ2-4	CSVEDGGGREQYF	TGCAGCGTTGAAGATGGAGGTGGAAGGGAGCAGTACTTC
-	TRBV10-3	-	TRBJ2-1	CAISESLILVGVNNEQFF	TGTGCCATCAGTGAGTCACTTATACTAGTGGGAGTGAACAATGAGCAGTTCTTC
TRBD1	TRBV27	few	TRBJ2-3	CASSFLDRAADTQYF	TGTGCCAGCAGTTTTTTGGACAGGGCCGCAGATACGCAGTATTTT
-	TRBV29-1	-	TRBJ2-4	CSGARQDIQYF	TGCAGCGGTGCTCGACAGGACATTCAGTACTTC
-	TRBV7-8	once	TRBJ2-3	CASRPRGTGDTQYF	TGTGCCAGCAGGCCGAGGGGTACAGGAGATACGCAGTATTTT
TRBD2	TRBV10-3	-	TRBJ2-7	CAISDLGLALTYEQYF	TGTGCCATCAGTGATCTGGGACTAGCGCTGACCTACGAGCAGTACTTC
-	TRBV20-1	-	TRBJ1-1	CSAPRGYTEAFF	TGCAGTGCACCCCGGGGATACACTGAAGCTTTCTTT
-	TRBV20-1	few	TRBJ2-1	CSATVVSYNEQFF	TGCAGTGCTACGGTGGTCTCCTACAATGAGCAGTTCTTC
TRBD2	TRBV14	few	TRBJ2-1	CASSQDSGLAVYNEQFF	TGTGCCAGCAGCCAAGATAGTGGACTAGCGGTCTACAATGAGCAGTTCTTC
-	TRBV7-2	-	TRBJ1-5	CASTYDPTPNQPQHF	TGTGCCAGCACCTACGACCCGACCCCAAATCAGCCCCAGCATTTT
-	TRBV20-1	-	TRBJ2-5	CSASSVMATYGQYF	TGCAGTGCTAGCAGCGTTATGGCGACCTACGGGCAGTACTTC
-	TRBV5-1	-	TRBJ2-3	CASSLAEGPRKRADTQYF	TGCGCCAGCAGCTTGGCGGAGGGTCCAAGGAAGAGGGCAGATACGCAGTATTTT
-	TRBV7-9	-	TRBJ1-2	CASSSLRYGYTF	TGTGCCAGCAGCTCTCTGCGCTATGGCTACACCTTC
-	TRBV9	-	TRBJ1-2	CASSVVSGGSYTF	TGTGCCAGCAGCGTAGTTTCGGGCGGGAGCTACACCTTC
-	TRBV2	-	TRBJ2-1	CAGLSPSSYNEQFF	TGTGCCGGTCTGAGCCCGAGCTCCTACAATGAGCAGTTCTTC
-	TRBV7-2	-	TRBJ1-4	CASSPSRASNEKLFF	TGTGCCAGCAGCCCCAGCCGGGCCTCAAATGAAAAACTGTTTTTT
-	TRBV5-1	-	TRBJ1-1	CASAPTGTLEAFF	TGCGCCAGCGCCCCAACAGGGACGCTTGAAGCTTTCTTT
-	TRBV4-3	-	TRBJ1-1	CASSQDWAFSEAFF	TGCGCCAGCAGCCAAGATTGGGCATTCTCTGAAGCTTTCTTT
TRBD2	TRBV14	once	TRBJ2-5	CASSQGSGTHNEQYF	TGTGCCAGCAGCCAAGGTAGCGGGACCCACAATGAGCAGTACTTC
TRBD1	TRBV18	-	TRBJ1-1	CASSPPGTGILNTEAFF	TGTGCCAGCTCACCACCCGGGACAGGGATACTCAACACTGAAGCTTTCTTT
-	TRBV9	-	TRBJ1-4	CASSVGGVANEKLFF	TGTGCCAGCAGCGTCGGAGGGGTGGCTAATGAAAAACTGTTTTTT
-	TRBV7-2	few	TRBJ2-3	CASIYTGLRDTDTQYF	TGTGCCAGCATCTACACCGGACTCCGGGACACAGATACGCAGTATTTT
-	TRBV6-2/TRBV6-3	few	TRBJ2-7	CASSTGPYSYEQYF	TGTGCCAGCAGCACAGGGCCGTACTCCTACGAGCAGTACTTC
-	TRBV4-1	few	TRBJ2-1	CASRTGVSYNEQFF	TGCGCCAGCAGGACGGGCGTCTCCTACAATGAGCAGTTCTTC
-	TRBV10-3	few	TRBJ2-1	CAISPTGRNNEQFF	TGTGCCATCAGCCCGACCGGCCGAAACAATGAGCAGTTCTTC
-	TRBV20-1	-	TRBJ2-3	CSARDISSATDTQYF	TGCAGTGCTAGAGATATTTCCAGCGCCACAGATACGCAGTATTTT
-	TRBV20-1	few	TRBJ2-7	CSARGRLSYEQYF	TGCAGTGCTAGGGGCAGGTTATCCTACGAGCAGTACTTC
-	TRBV29-1	-	TRBJ1-2	CSVLGQPYGYTF	TGCAGCGTTCTAGGACAGCCCTATGGCTACACCTTC
TRBD2	TRBV27	-	TRBJ2-1	CASSANPLAEQFF	TGTGCCAGCAGCGCAAACCCACTAGCGGAGCAGTTCTTC
-	TRBV5-1	few	TRBJ2-5	CASSLGLSLDEQYF	TGCGCCAGCAGCTTGGGACTAAGCTTGGATGAGCAGTACTTC
TRBD2	TRBV29-1	many	TRBJ2-1	CSVDGSSSNGRAGSEQFF	TGCAGCGTAGATGGGAGCTCCTCGAACGGGAGGGCCGGGAGTGAGCAGTTCTTC
-	TRBV12-3/TRBV12-4	-	TRBJ1-1	CASSLWSYTEAFF	TGTGCCAGCAGTTTATGGTCGTACACTGAAGCTTTCTTT
-	TRBV7-9	few	TRBJ1-2	CASTEDDLGYGYTF	TGTGCCAGCACCGAGGACGATCTGGGCTATGGCTACACCTTC
TRBD1	TRBV12-5	few	TRBJ1-1	CASGYGQGLDTEAFF	TGTGCTAGTGGTTACGGACAGGGGTTGGACACTGAAGCTTTCTTT
TRBD2	TRBV7-2	-	TRBJ2-3	CASSIPSGGAFSDTQYF	TGTGCCAGCAGCATACCTAGCGGGGGGGCTTTTTCAGATACGCAGTATTTT
TRBD1	TRBV5-1	-	TRBJ1-6	CASSSFSGQGNSPLHF	TGCGCCAGCAGCTCGTTTTCGGGACAGGGGAATTCACCCCTCCACTTT
-	TRBV2	-	TRBJ2-1	CASRALGNEQFF	TGTGCCAGCAGGGCGTTGGGAAATGAGCAGTTCTTC
-	TRBV24-1	-	TRBJ2-7	CATSDGPFYEQYF	TGTGCCACCAGTGACGGGCCCTTCTACGAGCAGTACTTC
TRBD1	TRBV27	-	TRBJ1-2	CASSPYKTGLYGYTF	TGTGCCAGCAGTCCCTATAAGACAGGGCTCTATGGCTACACCTTC
-	TRBV6-2/TRBV6-3	few	TRBJ2-1	CASNERGYNEQFF	TGTGCCAGTAATGAGAGAGGGTACAATGAGCAGTTCTTC
TRBD1	TRBV12-3/TRBV12-4	-	TRBJ2-5	CASSPPRTGLETQYF	TGTGCCAGCAGCCCGCCCAGGACAGGGTTAGAGACCCAGTACTTC
-	TRBV3-1	-	TRBJ1-1	CASSQGGKGKNTEAFF	TGTGCCAGCAGCCAAGGTGGTAAGGGCAAGAACACTGAAGCTTTCTTT
-	TRBV27	-	TRBJ1-1	CASSPPEGMNTEAFF	TGTGCCAGCAGTCCCCCCGAGGGAATGAACACTGAAGCTTTCTTT
-	TRBV2	-	TRBJ2-7	CASSPMGGMGDEQYF	TGTGCCAGCAGCCCTATGGGGGGAATGGGCGACGAGCAGTACTTC